A selection of T cell receptor beta chains follows, all from one sample in a study of blood T cell repertoires in COVID-19. Data came from immunoSEQ multiplex PCR; TCRdb stores just in-frame clones and leaves some out. Of 140,000 or so clones in the sample, 85% were seen once. The sample taken for sequencing was peripheral blood. All receptors come from a human donor with acute or convalescent COVID-19. The donor label of this sample is uncertain. Both conserved end residues are part of each CDR3. D genes are given only for firm matches. A row's size may be missing; if present it is once, few, many or a size class.

>TRBJ1-2|NA|TRBV21-1|NA
TGTGCCAGCAGCAAAGAAAGAAGGGGAAAGTCCCATGGCTACACCTTC
CASSKERRGKSHGYTF
>TRBJ1-5|TRBD1|TRBV19|NA
TGTGCCAGTAGTCAGACAGGGGGCAGCAATCAGCCCCAGCATTTT
CASSQTGGSNQPQHF
>TRBJ1-6|NA|TRBV6-5|NA
TGTGCCAGCAGCCGGACAGTCAATAATTCACCCCTCCACTTT
CASSRTVNNSPLHF
>TRBJ2-1|NA|TRBV14|NA
TGTGCCAGCAGCCAGGGGAGCTCCTACAATGAGCAGTTCTTC
CASSQGSSYNEQFF
>TRBJ1-1|TRBD1|TRBV6-6|NA
TGTGCCAGCAGTTACACAGGGGCGAGGACTGAAGCTTTCTTT
CASSYTGARTEAFF
>TRBJ1-2|NA|TRBV20-1|NA
TGCAGTGTTCCACTAGCTAAGGGCAACACCTTC
CSVPLAKGNTF
>TRBJ2-5|NA|TRBV6-4|few
TGTGCCAGCAGTCGGGCCCAGGGGGAGACCCAGTACTTC
CASSRAQGETQYF
>TRBJ2-1|NA|TRBV7-3|NA
TGTGCCAGCAGCTTAATGCCGGGAACCTCCTACAATGAGCAGTTCTTC
CASSLMPGTSYNEQFF
>TRBJ1-3|TRBD1|TRBV6-5|once
TGTGCCAGCAGCCAGGGACAGCTCTCTGGAAACACCATATATTTT
CASSQGQLSGNTIYF
>TRBJ2-2|TRBD1|TRBV5-1|many
TGCGCCAGCAGCTTGGTTGCAGGGGGCCGGTTGAACACCGGGGAGCTGTTTTTT
CASSLVAGGRLNTGELFF
>TRBJ2-2|TRBD1|TRBV7-6|NA
TGTGCCAGCAGCTTAATGAGTCCGGGACAGGGGAACACCGGGGAGCTGTTTTTT
CASSLMSPGQGNTGELFF
>TRBJ2-3|NA|TRBV18|few
TGTGCCAGCTCACCAGGACTCGACACAGATACGCAGTATTTT
CASSPGLDTDTQYF
>TRBJ2-2|TRBD2|TRBV28|NA
TGTGCCAGCAGTTTGGGACTAGCGGGGAAAAACACCGGGGAGCTGTTTTTT
CASSLGLAGKNTGELFF
>TRBJ1-1|TRBD1|TRBV30|NA
TGTGCCTGGAGGGGACAGGGGTACTCTGAAGCTTTCTTT
CAWRGQGYSEAFF
>TRBJ1-5|NA|TRBV7-2|NA
TGTGCCAGCAGCCCTGACAGTAACAATCAGCCCCAGCATTTT
CASSPDSNNQPQHF
>TRBJ1-3|NA|TRBV6-5|NA
TGTGCCAGCAGTTCCGTTAAGGGGCCCTCTGGAAACACCATATATTTT
CASSSVKGPSGNTIYF
>TRBJ1-1|TRBD1|TRBV2|NA
TGTGCCAGCAGTGCGGACAGGGGACGGAGCACTGAAGCTTTCTTT
CASSADRGRSTEAFF
>TRBJ2-1|TRBD2|TRBV30|NA
TGTGCCTGGGACCCCCTAGCGGGGGGGCTTAATGAGCAGTTCTTC
CAWDPLAGGLNEQFF
>TRBJ1-1|TRBD1|TRBV6-1|NA
TGTGCCAGCAGTGGACACGATCGACAGGGGCGCACTGAAGCTTTCTTT
CASSGHDRQGRTEAFF
>TRBJ2-7|TRBD1|TRBV27|NA
TGTGCCAGCAGTCTAATTCCCGGGACAGGGACGGGTGAGCAGTACTTC
CASSLIPGTGTGEQYF
>TRBJ1-2|NA|TRBV5-6|NA
TGTGCCAGCATCCCCATGCGCTCTCTAGCTAACTATGGCTACACCTTC
CASIPMRSLANYGYTF
>TRBJ1-6|TRBD1|TRBV28|NA
TGTGCCAGCAGTCGGGGACAGAATGCTCAGCCCCTCCACTTT
CASSRGQNAQPLHF
>TRBJ1-2|NA|TRBV6-1|NA
TGTGCCAGCAGTGACAGCGTCGGAAACTATGGCTACACCTTC
CASSDSVGNYGYTF
>TRBJ2-7|TRBD2|TRBV13|NA
TGTGCCAGCAGCTTATACGGCGGGGGTTCCTACGAGCAGTACTTC
CASSLYGGGSYEQYF
>TRBJ2-1|NA|TRBV6-5|NA
TGTGCCAGCAGTTACCCGTCCTTCAATGAGCAGTTCTTC
CASSYPSFNEQFF
>TRBJ1-2|NA|TRBV20-1|few
TGCAGTGCTAGTGACGGGAACTATGGCTACACCTTC
CSASDGNYGYTF
>TRBJ2-5|TRBD2|TRBV30|NA
TGTGCCCGGGGACTAGCGGGAGCGCAAGAGACCCAGTACTTC
CARGLAGAQETQYF
>TRBJ1-2|NA|TRBV7-2|NA
TGTGCCAGCAGCTTAGGTACAGGGGGCTACACCTTC
CASSLGTGGYTF
>TRBJ1-2|TRBD1|TRBV30|NA
TGTGCCGGTACCCAAGGGACAGGGCCTTTGAAGGTCTATGGCTACACCTTC
CAGTQGTGPLKVYGYTF
>TRBJ1-2|NA|TRBV27|NA
TGTGCCAGCAGTCCTTTAACACTACTTGGCTATGGCTACACCTTC
CASSPLTLLGYGYTF
>TRBJ1-2|NA|TRBV18|NA
TGTGCCAGCTCACCAGGGCAGTCCATTAACTATGGCTACACCTTC
CASSPGQSINYGYTF
>TRBJ2-3|NA|TRBV2|NA
TGTGCCAGCAGTGCAGGCCGTACCCCGGATACGCAGTATTTT
CASSAGRTPDTQYF
>TRBJ2-5|NA|TRBV10-3|NA
TGTGCCATCAGTGTAAACGGTTATTTTGAGACCCAGTACTTC
CAISVNGYFETQYF
>TRBJ2-5|TRBD2|TRBV5-6|NA
TGTGCCAGCAGCTTGGGGTTAGCGGGAGAGACCCAGTACTTC
CASSLGLAGETQYF
>TRBJ1-2|TRBD1|TRBV30|NA
TGTGCCTGGGCCACAGGGGGATCTAACTATGGCTACACCTTC
CAWATGGSNYGYTF
>TRBJ1-1|NA|TRBV5-6|NA
TGTGCCAGCAGCTTGGAACAGGGATACACTGAAGCTTTCTTT
CASSLEQGYTEAFF
>TRBJ2-5|TRBD2|TRBV9|NA
TGTGCCAGCAGCGTAGCTAGCGGGGGGTTAGAGACCCAGTACTTC
CASSVASGGLETQYF
>TRBJ2-4|TRBD2|TRBV7-2|NA
TGTGCCAGCAGCTTCGGGGGGTCTATTCTAGCCAAAAACATTCAGTACTTC
CASSFGGSILAKNIQYF
>TRBJ1-1|TRBD1|TRBV5-8|NA
TGTGCCAGCAGCCTAAGGACAGGGGGAAACACTGAAGCTTTCTTT
CASSLRTGGNTEAFF
>TRBJ1-1|NA|TRBV29-1|NA
TGCAGCGCTAGCGGACAAGTGAACACTGAAGCTTTCTTT
CSASGQVNTEAFF
>TRBJ2-2|NA|TRBV5-4|NA
TGTGCCAGCAGCCCTACAGGATCCAGGACGTCTACCGGGGAGCTGTTTTTT
CASSPTGSRTSTGELFF
>TRBJ1-2|NA|TRBV19|NA
TGTGCCAGTAGTATAGTAGGCGGGGGGGTCTATGGCTACACCTTC
CASSIVGGGVYGYTF
>TRBJ2-1|TRBD2|TRBV5-1|NA
TGCGCCAGCAGCTGGACGGGACTAGCGCGGCACAATGAGCAGTTCTTC
CASSWTGLARHNEQFF
>TRBJ1-5|NA|TRBV7-9|NA
TGTGCCAGCAGCTTCGGGGATAGCAATCAGCCCCAGCATTTT
CASSFGDSNQPQHF
>TRBJ2-2|NA|TRBV10-1|NA
TGCGCCAGCAGTGACAAAGGGGATGGGACCGGGGAGCTGTTTTTT
CASSDKGDGTGELFF
>TRBJ2-7|TRBD2|TRBV7-2|NA
TGTGCCAGCAGCTTTAGCGGGGCGATCTACGAGCAGTACTTC
CASSFSGAIYEQYF
>TRBJ2-3|TRBD1|TRBV5-6|NA
TGTGCCAGCAGCCGGACAGGGGGCGTCTCAGATACGCAGTATTTT
CASSRTGGVSDTQYF
>TRBJ2-7|TRBD1|TRBV5-4|NA
TGTGCCAGCAGCTTGGACAGGGGTTACGAGCAGTACTTC
CASSLDRGYEQYF
>TRBJ1-5|NA|TRBV5-6|once
TGTGCCAGCAGCACGACACCCTATAGCAATCAGCCCCAGCATTTT
CASSTTPYSNQPQHF
>TRBJ1-6|TRBD1|TRBV9|NA
TGTGCCAGCAGCGTAGAGGCCGGACAGGGTTGGTCACCCCTCCACTTT
CASSVEAGQGWSPLHF
>TRBJ1-6|NA|TRBV5-6|NA
TGTGCCAGCAGCCCGGGGGATAGTAATTCACCCCTCCACTTT
CASSPGDSNSPLHF
>TRBJ1-1|NA|TRBV6-2/TRBV6-3|NA
TGTGCCAGCAGTTACCGGGGTAACACTGAAGCTTTCTTT
CASSYRGNTEAFF
>TRBJ2-3|TRBD2|TRBV15|NA
TGTGCCACCAGCCGGACTAGACTAGCACCAGATACGCAGTATTTT
CATSRTRLAPDTQYF
>TRBJ2-7|NA|TRBV19|once
TGTGCCAGTAGTATCGGTCTTGGTCAGGGCCGGGTCGAGCAGTACTTC
CASSIGLGQGRVEQYF
>TRBJ2-1|NA|TRBV5-6|NA
TGTGCCAGCAGCCAACCCCCCCCCTTCGGGGACTACAATGAGCAGTTCTTC
CASSQPPPFGDYNEQFF
>TRBJ1-6|TRBD1|TRBV3-1/TRBV3-2|NA
TGTGCCAGCAGCCAAGGACAGGGTCCGAATACACCCCTCCACTTT
CASSQGQGPNTPLHF
>TRBJ2-1|TRBD2|TRBV10-3|NA
TGTGCCATCAGTGAGCCACGAGGAGCGGGGGGCCAGAACAATGAGCAGTTCTTC
CAISEPRGAGGQNNEQFF
>TRBJ1-2|TRBD1|TRBV6-2/TRBV6-3|NA
TGTGCCAGCAGTACCAGACAGGGGGCGGATGGCTACACCTTC
CASSTRQGADGYTF
>TRBJ2-5|NA|TRBV18|once
TGTGCCAGCTCAGACGACAGGAGAACGCAAGAGACCCAGTACTTC
CASSDDRRTQETQYF